These T cell receptor beta chains were read from a single sample in a study of shared clonotypes between healthy human individuals. The protocol was immunoSEQ multiplex PCR, while the TCRdb copy is restricted to in-frame clones and leaves out a portion. Of 2 million to 2.5 million clones listed, 90% to 96% are singletons. The sequencing sample was made of naive CD4+ T cells sorted from blood. These receptors were collected from a man between 18 and 29 years old in good health. The CDR3 runs from the conserved cysteine through the conserved F or W. Fields, in order: J gene, V gene, clone size, D gene, CDR3 DNA, CDR3 protein. A D gene is named only where the DNA matches it firmly. Clone size appears in some rows only: once, few, many, or a class for an expanded clone.

TRBJ2-7 TRBV19 NA NA TGTGCCAGTAGTATCTTCCCGGGGGTTTCCTACGAGCAGTACTTC CASSIFPGVSYEQYF
TRBJ1-3 TRBV30 NA NA TGTGCCTGGAGTGTTAGACAGATCTCTGGAAACACCATATATTTT CAWSVRQISGNTIYF
TRBJ1-4 TRBV29-1 NA TRBD1 TGCAGCGTACGACAGGGGGGAAATGAAAAACTGTTTTTT CSVRQGGNEKLFF
TRBJ1-1 TRBV4-1 NA NA TGCGCCAGCAGCCAACGGAGACAGTCTAACACTGAAGCTTTCTTT CASSQRRQSNTEAFF
TRBJ2-5 TRBV29-1 NA TRBD1 TGCAGCGTTGAGCTGACAGGGGAGGCAGAGACCCAGTACTTC CSVELTGEAETQYF
TRBJ1-2 TRBV10-2 NA TRBD1 TGCGCCAGCAGTGAGGCGGGACAGCAGTATGGCTACACCTTC CASSEAGQQYGYTF
TRBJ2-2 TRBV11-3 NA TRBD1 TGTGCCAGCAGCTCACAGGGGTCGGGTACCGGGGAGCTGTTTTTT CASSSQGSGTGELFF
TRBJ1-2 TRBV30 NA NA TGTGCCTGGGCAGGGGACTACAGGGAGCGGCATGGCTACACCTTC CAWAGDYRERHGYTF
TRBJ2-7 TRBV10-2 NA NA TGCGCCAGTGAAGGGGTCCCCTACGAGCAGTACTTC CASEGVPYEQYF
TRBJ2-7 TRBV5-1 NA NA TGCGCCAGCAGCTCCCAGGGCTACGAGCAGTACTTC CASSSQGYEQYF
TRBJ2-1 TRBV5-1 NA TRBD2 TGCGCCAGCAGCTTGCTTGGCGGGGGCTCCTACAATGAGCAGTTCTTC CASSLLGGGSYNEQFF
TRBJ1-1 TRBV5-4 NA NA TGTGCCAGCACCCCCGGGGGAGGAGTGAGCAACACTGAAGCTTTCTTT CASTPGGGVSNTEAFF
TRBJ1-4 TRBV5-6 NA NA TGTGCCAGCAGCTTGGGGGGGCATGGTGAAAAACTGTTTTTT CASSLGGHGEKLFF
TRBJ2-7 TRBV30 once TRBD1 TGTGCCTGGAGGGGACAGGGGGTGGGGAACGAGCAGTACTTC CAWRGQGVGNEQYF
TRBJ2-5 TRBV5-4 NA NA TGTGCCAGCAGCTCAGGACAGCGGGGAACAGAGACCCAGTACTTC CASSSGQRGTETQYF
TRBJ2-1 TRBV28 once NA TGTGCCAGCATAGGGGGGCCCGTGAAGCAGTTCTTC CASIGGPVKQFF
TRBJ1-1 TRBV7-2 NA NA TGTGCCAGCAGCCCCGGTCCGGGGGCAAATACTGAAGCTTTCTTT CASSPGPGANTEAFF
TRBJ1-1 TRBV30 NA NA TGTGCCTCCGGATTTATCAACAGGGAGAACACTGAAGCTTTCTTT CASGFINRENTEAFF
TRBJ1-3 TRBV30 NA NA TGTGCCTGGATATCAGGGGGAAACACCATATATTTT CAWISGGNTIYF
TRBJ2-7 TRBV18 NA TRBD2 TGTGCCAGCTCAACGACTAGCGCCTACGAGCAGTACTTC CASSTTSAYEQYF
TRBJ2-1 TRBV4-1 NA TRBD2 TGCGCCAGCAGCCAAAACTCGGGAGGGCTGCTCTACAATGAGCAGTTCTTC CASSQNSGGLLYNEQFF
TRBJ2-2 TRBV6-5 NA NA TGTGCCAGCATGACTGGCAGCCACACCGGGGAGCTGTTTTTT CASMTGSHTGELFF
TRBJ2-1 TRBV5-1 NA TRBD1 TGCGCCAGCGACCCGGATGGGACAGTCTACAATGAGCAGTTCTTC CASDPDGTVYNEQFF
TRBJ1-2 TRBV15 NA NA TGTGCCACCAGCCCTGGGGGGAACTATGGCTACACCTTC CATSPGGNYGYTF
TRBJ2-3 TRBV5-4 NA TRBD2 TGTGCCAGCAGCCTAGGGACTAGCGGGAGCACAGATACGCAGTATTTT CASSLGTSGSTDTQYF
TRBJ1-4 TRBV4-3 NA NA TGCGCCAGCAGCCAAGATCACCGGGCAACTAATGAAAAACTGTTTTTT CASSQDHRATNEKLFF
TRBJ1-1 TRBV6-1 NA NA TGTGCCAGCGGGGCAGGGGCCGCTTTCTTT CASGAGAAFF
TRBJ2-6 TRBV10-3 NA NA TGTGCCATCAGTGAGTCGGGATTCTCTGGGGCCAACGTCCTGACTTTC CAISESGFSGANVLTF
TRBJ2-5 TRBV5-4 NA TRBD1 TGTGCCAGCAGCTTGGATCCAGGGGGCGCAGGAGAGACCCAGTACTTC CASSLDPGGAGETQYF
TRBJ1-1 TRBV5-6 NA NA TGTGCCAGCAGCTTTGTGGGTGAAGCTTTCTTT CASSFVGEAFF
TRBJ2-5 TRBV5-1 once TRBD1 TGCGCCAGCAGCCTCCAGGGGGCTGGGGAGACCCAGTACTTC CASSLQGAGETQYF
TRBJ2-6 TRBV7-3 NA NA TGTGCCAGCAGCTTACAGGGGGCCAACGTCCTGACTTTC CASSLQGANVLTF
TRBJ2-7 TRBV5-1 NA TRBD2 TGCGCCAGCAGCTTGTTAGCTAGCGGGAGTTCCGAGCAGTACTTC CASSLLASGSSEQYF
TRBJ1-2 TRBV6-5 NA TRBD1 TGTGCCAGCAGCCAGACAGGGAACTATGGCTACACCTTC CASSQTGNYGYTF
TRBJ1-6 TRBV2 once NA TGTGCCAGCAGTGTGGATGATTCACCCCTCCACTTT CASSVDDSPLHF
TRBJ2-5 TRBV7-9 NA NA TGTGCCAGCAGCTTAAGGGGCCTGGACAGCAAAGAGACCCAGTACTTC CASSLRGLDSKETQYF
TRBJ2-5 TRBV10-1 NA TRBD1 TGCGCCAGCAGTGAGTCCGCCAGGGGGATAGAGACCCAGTACTTC CASSESARGIETQYF
TRBJ2-7 TRBV14 NA NA TGTGCCAGCAGCCAAGTCTGGCCCGGTCCCTACGAGCAGTACTTC CASSQVWPGPYEQYF
TRBJ2-2 TRBV7-7 NA TRBD2 TGTGCTAGCAGCCCCGGACTAGCGGGAGTTACCGGGGAGCTGTTTTTT CASSPGLAGVTGELFF
TRBJ1-6 TRBV30 NA NA TGTGCCTGGGGCCCGGCAGGCTCACCCCTCCACTTT CAWGPAGSPLHF
TRBJ1-2 TRBV5-6 NA NA TGTGCCAGCAGCTTGGAGTCGCTGGCGGGCTACACCTTC CASSLESLAGYTF
TRBJ1-1 TRBV30 NA NA TGTGCCTGGAGCGAGGGCCCTGAAGCTTTCTTT CAWSEGPEAFF
TRBJ1-4 TRBV4-1 NA NA TGCGCCAGCAGCCAAGCGACAGGCGAAAAACTGTTTTTT CASSQATGEKLFF
TRBJ1-6 TRBV18 NA NA TGTGCCAGCTCACCCGACGCTTGGGGGTCACCCCTCCACTTT CASSPDAWGSPLHF
TRBJ2-5 TRBV5-4 NA NA TGTGCCAGCAGCTCTAAGGGCCAATCAGAGACCCAGTACTTC CASSSKGQSETQYF
TRBJ2-7 TRBV4-1 NA TRBD2 TGCGCCAGCAGCCAACTGACTAGCGGGAGCTCCTACGAGCAGTACTTC CASSQLTSGSSYEQYF
TRBJ2-3 TRBV7-9 NA TRBD2 TGTGCCAGCAGCTTTAGCGGGGGGCCGGCAGATACGCAGTATTTT CASSFSGGPADTQYF
TRBJ1-6 TRBV14 NA NA TGTGCCAGCAGCCAACTGACAGTTAATTCACCCCTCCACTTT CASSQLTVNSPLHF
TRBJ1-2 TRBV18 NA TRBD1 TGTGCCAGCTCGGACAGGGGTGGTGACTATGGCTACACCTTC CASSDRGGDYGYTF
TRBJ1-2 TRBV6-5 NA NA TGTGCCAGCAGTTCTGATGGGCGGGGGGCGAACTATGGCTACACCTTC CASSSDGRGANYGYTF
TRBJ2-7 TRBV9 NA NA TGTGCCAGCAGCGTAGGGCCAGGTCTCTACGAGCAGTACTTC CASSVGPGLYEQYF
TRBJ2-7 TRBV4-3 NA NA TGCGCCAGCAGCCAAGCCGACAGTCCCACTGGGGAGCAGTACTTC CASSQADSPTGEQYF
TRBJ2-7 TRBV28 NA NA TGTGCCAGCAGTTTACGGGGATACGAGCAGTACTTC CASSLRGYEQYF
TRBJ2-1 TRBV27 NA NA TGTGCCAGCAGTTCCCGGGACCCAAACCGGCTCAATGAGCAGTTCTTC CASSSRDPNRLNEQFF
TRBJ2-7 TRBV29-1 NA NA TGCAGCGTTGTAAGGGATCAAGACGAGCAGTACTTC CSVVRDQDEQYF
TRBJ2-2 TRBV6-5 NA NA TGTGCCAGCAGTTATAGGGAGAACAGCAACACCGGGGAGCTGTTTTTT CASSYRENSNTGELFF
TRBJ2-1 TRBV7-2 NA TRBD2 TGTGCCAGCAGCGGAGGACTAGCGGGATTCGATGAGCAGTTCTTC CASSGGLAGFDEQFF
TRBJ2-1 TRBV10-3 NA TRBD2 TGTGCCATCAAATCCGGGACTAGCTCCTACAATGAGCAGTTCTTC CAIKSGTSSYNEQFF
TRBJ1-3 TRBV5-1 NA TRBD1 TGCGCCAGCAGCCTCCCGGGACAGGCCACATCTGGAAACACCATATATTTT CASSLPGQATSGNTIYF
TRBJ2-5 TRBV9 NA TRBD2 TGTGCCAGCAGTATCGGGACTAGTGGTGAGACCCAGTACTTC CASSIGTSGETQYF